These 16 T cell receptor beta chains share one sample of origin, sequenced in a study of blood T cell repertoires in COVID-19 (dated by TCRdb to between 2020 and 2021). Library method: the immunoSEQ multiplex PCR assay. In its TCRdb copy, this immuneACCESS table keeps in-frame sequences only and misses some clones. Where compared with another copy, unresolved V genes explain less than half of these, and the others have no known cause. For this sample the table gives 250,000 to 300,000 clones, of which roughly nine tenths were detected only once. Of the sample, 12% is held by the ten largest clones. Sequences were obtained from peripheral blood. These receptors were taken from a woman aged 30 to 39 with COVID-19, enrolled during active disease.

The chain carries TRBV5-1 and TRBJ2-1; perhaps TRBD1 as D (6 bases). V dropped 0 bases and J dropped 3 bases, with 10 bases sitting between them. Germline V gives CDR1 SGHRS, CDR2 YFSETQ. The CDR3 extends over 15 amino acids. CDR3 sequence (DNA): TGCGCCAGCAGCTTGGTCAGGGGACACTACAATGAGCAGTTCTTC. It specifies CASSLVRGHYNEQFF.

This rearrangement joins TRBV28 to TRBJ1-1; TRBD1 is a possible D gene (5 bases). Germline V gene data show CDR1 as MDHEN and CDR2 as SYDVKM. V shed 5 bases and J shed 0 bases, with 13 bases lying between them. This CDR3 has 15 residues. The chain's CDR3 is CASSPRAGVNTEAFF. The CDR3 DNA reads as TGTGCCAGCAGTCCCCGTGCGGGGGTGAACACTGAAGCTTTCTTT.

V is TRBV19 and J is TRBJ2-3; 10 bases match TRBD2. The CDR3 is 14 amino acids. The J segment lost 1 base and the V segment lost 7 bases, leaving 2 bases of the junction unmatched. Germline assignment: CDR1 LNHDA and CDR2 SQIVND (reference sequence). Here the CDR3 DNA reads TGTGCCAGTACCGGACTAGCGGGCACAGATACGCAGTATTTT. Its translation is CASTGLAGTDTQYF.

The chain has TRBV28 and TRBJ2-2, with TRBD2 matching 15 bases. The CDR3 length is 18 residues. The germline V gene has CDR1 MDHEN and CDR2 SYDVKM. Trimming at V came to 3 bases and at J to 4 bases, leaving 6 bases not matched to a gene. The CDR3 loop is CASSFWRTSGGGTGELFF. In nucleotides, the CDR3 is TGTGCCAGCAGTTTCTGGCGGACTAGCGGGGGGGGCACCGGGGAGCTGTTTTTT.

This chain connects TRBV3-1 (or the pseudogene TRBV3-2) to TRBJ1-2, with D unclear. Germline V gives CDR1 LGHDT, CDR2 YNNKEL (reference sequence). V gave up 0 bases and J gave up 8 bases, with 7 bases separating them. The CDR3 runs 12 residues. CDR3 sequence (DNA): TGTGCCAGCAGCCAAGATCGAGGGGGCTACACCTTC. This translates into CASSQDRGGYTF.

The chain is built from TRBV5-1 and TRBJ2-7; no firm D call. This CDR3 is 14 amino acids long. The germline gives CDR1 SGHRS, CDR2 YFSETQ. V was pared by 0 bases and J by 5 bases, with 12 bases between. The CDR3: CASSLAMSIDEQYF. The CDR3 DNA sequence: TGCGCCAGCAGCTTGGCAATGTCCATTGACGAGCAGTACTTC.

The chain joins TRBV5-4 to TRBJ2-1, with TRBD1 matching 9 bases. V lost 4 bases and J lost 4; bases outside the gene matches: 6. Looked up from germline, CDR1 is SGHNT and CDR2 is YYREEE (reference sequence). This CDR3 has 15 residues. CDR3 protein: CASSLSGTGYNEQFF. The CDR3, as DNA: TGTGCCAGCAGCCTGTCCGGGACAGGGTACAATGAGCAGTTCTTC.

This rearrangement joins TRBV25-1 to TRBJ1-6; 7 positions agree with TRBD1. Germline lookup yields CDR1 MGHDK and CDR2 SYGVNS. The J segment lost 16 bases and the V segment lost 1 base, leaving 4 bases of the junction unmatched. The CDR3 is 12 amino acids. CDR3 nucleotide sequence: TGTGCCAGCAGTGAATCAGGGGGTTCGCTCCACTTT. Translating it yields CASSESGGSLHF.

The V gene is TRBV6-5, the J gene TRBJ2-7, with D perhaps matching TRBD2 (5 bases). This CDR3 has 12 amino acids. CDR1 MNHEY and CDR2 SVGAGI come from the germline V gene. V lost 3 bases to trimming and J lost 6 bases, with 9 bases between them. CDR3: CASSYTAGEQYF. In DNA form, the CDR3 reads TGTGCCAGCAGTTATACGGCGGGCGAGCAGTACTTC.

V usage is TRBV6-1 and J usage is TRBJ1-1; D remains unclear. Germline CDR1 is MNHNS and CDR2 is SASEGT. Trimming stripped 2 bases from V and 6 bases from J, with 19 bases between. The CDR3 length is 16 residues. This chain's CDR3 is CASSERPHWGGAEAFF. Written as DNA, the CDR3 is TGTGCCAGCAGTGAAAGGCCCCACTGGGGAGGCGCTGAAGCTTTCTTT.

The V and J genes are TRBV19 and TRBJ2-5; 11 nucleotides agree with TRBD2. The germline V gene has CDR1 LNHDA and CDR2 SQIVND (reference sequence). The CDR3 covers 14 residues. J lost 2 bases, V lost 8 bases, and 4 bases had no gene match. CDR3 amino acids: CASSIAGGQETQYF. In nucleotides, the CDR3 is TGTGCCAGTTCCATAGCGGGGGGGCAAGAGACCCAGTACTTC.

This chain uses TRBV6-5 with TRBJ1-2; 7 bases map to TRBD1. Germline V gives CDR1 MNHEY, CDR2 SVGAGI. V trimming: 6 bases; J trimming: 8 bases; junction bases outside the gene matches: 15. This CDR3 contains 15 residues. The CDR3 nucleotides read TGTGCCAGCAGCAACAGGGGATCGGGCGTTAGGGGCTACACCTTC. Translated, it gives CASSNRGSGVRGYTF.

The chain is built from TRBV7-8 and TRBJ1-1; unclear D gene. Per the germline V gene, CDR1 is SGHVS and CDR2 is FQNEAQ. The CDR3 sequence is 13 residues long. The germline V and J ends were trimmed by 1 base and 8 bases, with 11 bases remaining between them. The CDR3 is CASSLVLSAEAFF. DNA for the CDR3: TGTGCCAGCAGCTTAGTTCTGAGCGCCGAAGCTTTCTTT. Full variable domain (rest looked up from reference TRBV7-8 and TRBJ1-1): GAGVSQSPRYKVAKRGQDVALRCDPISGHVSLFWYQQALGQGPEFLTYFQNEAQLDKSGLPSDRFFAERPEGSVSTLKIQRTQQEDSAVYLCASSLVLSAEAFFGQGTRLTVV.

The rearrangement links TRBV5-5 to TRBJ2-3; 10 positions match TRBD1. Trimming cost V 2 bases and J 6 bases; bases outside gene matches: 3. The CDR3 covers 14 residues. In germline, CDR1 is SGHKS, CDR2 YYEKEE (reference sequence). This CDR3 reads CASSFGTGDDTQYF. CDR3 sequence (DNA): TGTGCCAGCAGCTTTGGGACAGGGGACGATACGCAGTATTTT.

The chain links TRBV7-9 to TRBJ1-3; D might be TRBD1 (6 bases). Germline CDR1 is SEHNR and CDR2 is FQNEAQ (reference sequence). V was cut by 5 bases and J by 2 bases, with 22 bases left in between. The CDR3 is 18 residues long. The CDR3 loop reads CASSHPITGHPPGNTIYF. The CDR3 coding sequence is TGTGCCAGCAGCCATCCTATTACAGGGCATCCGCCTGGAAACACCATATATTTT.

V gene TRBV4-1 combines with J gene TRBJ1-3; D may be TRBD1 (6 bases). V was trimmed by 6 bases and J by 2 bases, leaving 17 bases between them. This CDR3 has 16 residues. Germline CDR1 MGHRA, CDR2 YSYEKL. This CDR3 is CASSPEGPGAGNTIYF. The CDR3 DNA reads TGCGCCAGCAGTCCCGAGGGCCCAGGGGCTGGAAACACCATATATTTT.